These 29 T cell receptor beta chains originate from one sample sequenced in a study of blood T cell repertoires in COVID-19. Assay used: immunoSEQ multiplex PCR; TCRdb lists only in-frame clones, some missing. Found here are a few hundred thousand clones, approximately 91% of them singletons; the top ten hold over 9%. Sequencing was performed on PBMCs or T cells enriched from blood (not recorded which). These receptors all come from a woman aged 40 to 50 who had recovered from COVID-19.

V usage is TRBV18 and J usage is TRBJ2-7; D not resolved. V was shortened by 4 bases and J by 6 bases, with 13 bases between the two germline ends. Looked up from germline, CDR1 is KGHSH and CDR2 is LQKENI. CDR3 size: 13 residues. The CDR3: CASSLSFSGEQYF. For the CDR3, the DNA is TGTGCCAGCTCACTCTCATTCTCAGGCGAGCAGTACTTC.

The rearrangement links TRBV10-2 to TRBJ1-6; the match to TRBD1 covers 9 bases. Germline V gives CDR1 WSHSY, CDR2 SAAADI. J gave up 5 bases and V 6 bases, and 5 bases lay outside the gene matches. This CDR3 region has 15 residues. This CDR3 reads CASRPRDRDNSPLHF. The DNA for the CDR3 is TGCGCCAGCAGACCCCGGGACAGGGATAATTCACCCCTCCACTTT.

The chain carries TRBV4-1 and TRBJ2-5; TRBD2 matches 8 bases. The CDR3 covers 15 residues. V was clipped by 5 bases and J by 2 bases; unmatched bases: 7. In germline, CDR1 is MGHRA, CDR2 YSYEKL. Here the CDR3 reads CASSGRSGGQETQYF. The CDR3 bases are TGCGCCAGCAGCGGTCGATCGGGGGGGCAAGAGACCCAGTACTTC.

This clone was picked up a small number of times. The chain recombines TRBV2 with TRBJ1-6; 9 nucleotides match TRBD1. CDR1 SNHLY and CDR2 FYNNEI come from the germline V gene. The V gene end was trimmed by 2 bases and the J gene end by 6 bases; junction bases not matched to a gene: 2. The CDR3 is 15 residues long. This CDR3 reads CASSEQGQGNSPLHF. CDR3 nucleotide sequence: TGTGCCAGCAGTGAACAGGGACAGGGTAATTCACCCCTCCACTTT.

This clone was detected once. This rearrangement joins TRBV7-2 to TRBJ2-7; 8 bases fit TRBD2. The germline V gene has CDR1 SGHTA and CDR2 FQGNSA. The CDR3 spans 17 residues. V was clipped by 5 bases and J by 6 bases; unmatched bases: 18. CDR3 sequence reads: CASSPQRTGGVGGEQYF. Here the CDR3 DNA reads TGTGCCAGCAGCCCACAGCGGACGGGAGGGGTAGGAGGCGAGCAGTACTTC.

The V call is TRBV11-2, the J call TRBJ1-1; D is unclear. V shed 4 bases and J shed 0 bases, with 18 bases lying between them. CDR1 is SGHAT and CDR2 is FQNNGV in the germline V gene. There are 17 residues in the CDR3. CDR3 sequence: CASSSLGGLNMNTEAFF. The DNA of the CDR3 is TGTGCCAGCAGCTCATTAGGAGGGTTAAACATGAACACTGAAGCTTTCTTT.

This clone has a handful of counts. This sample also contains other DNA sequences that code for the same CDR3. The chain uses TRBV28 and TRBJ1-2; D is unresolved. The CDR3 has 12 amino acids. The germline V and J ends were trimmed by 1 base and 2 bases, with 2 bases remaining between them. CDR1 and CDR2 (germline): MDHEN, SYDVKM. The CDR3 nucleotides are TGTGCCAGCAGTTTATTAAACTATGGCTACACCTTC. Protein: CASSLLNYGYTF.

The chain links TRBV2 to TRBJ2-7, with 7 bases aligning to TRBD1. Trimming took 6 bases from V and 2 from J; bases not matched to a gene: 4. The CDR3 has 13 residues. CDR1 and CDR2 from the germline V gene are SNHLY and FYNNEI. The CDR3 reads CASSWDSTYEQYF. In DNA, the CDR3 is TGTGCCAGCAGCTGGGACAGTACCTACGAGCAGTACTTC. The entire variable domain, with the rest obtained from reference TRBV2 and TRBJ2-7, is as follows: EPEVTQTPSHQVTQMGQEVILRCVPISNHLYFYWYRQILGQKVEFLVSFYNNEISEKSEIFDDQFSVERPDGSNFTLKIRSTKLEDSAMYFCASSWDSTYEQYFGPGTRLTVT.

This sequence joins TRBV6-6 and TRBJ1-2, with 9 bases aligning to TRBD1. V shed 5 bases, J shed 5 bases, and the junction held 3 bases outside the gene matches. The CDR3 consists of 13 residues. Germline CDR1 reads MNHNY; CDR2 reads SVGAGI (reference sequence). The CDR3 loop is CASSTGQGYGYTF. The CDR3 nucleotides are TGTGCCAGCAGTACGGGACAGGGTTATGGCTACACCTTC.

V gene TRBV19 combines with J gene TRBJ2-7; 11 nucleotides align to TRBD1. The CDR3 has 15 residues. Germline V gene data show CDR1 as LNHDA and CDR2 as SQIVND (reference sequence). The V segment lost 4 bases and the J segment 3 bases; nucleotides outside the gene matches: 5. The CDR3 is CASSKGTGGIYEQYF. DNA of the CDR3: TGTGCCAGTAGTAAGGGGACAGGGGGGATCTACGAGCAGTACTTC.

The V gene is TRBV4-3, the J gene TRBJ2-1; 7 bases agree with TRBD1. The germline V gene encodes CDR1 LGHNA and CDR2 YSLEER. The CDR3 runs 15 residues. The junction had 11 bases not matched to a gene; V was cut back by 4 bases and J by 8 bases. In DNA form, the CDR3 reads TGCGCCAGCAGCCGAGCTCAGGGGGATGGGGATGAGCAGTTCTTC. This translates into CASSRAQGDGDEQFF.

The rearrangement joins TRBV18 to TRBJ1-3; TRBD1 matches 7 bases. Germline V gene data show CDR1 as KGHSH and CDR2 as LQKENI. The CDR3 has 16 amino acids. Trimming at V came to 4 bases and at J to 2 bases, leaving 8 bases not matched to a gene. The CDR3 loop is CASSLDRLFPGNTIYF. In nucleotides, the CDR3 is TGTGCCAGCTCACTGGACAGGTTATTCCCTGGAAACACCATATATTTT.

This clone was found once. The V and J genes are TRBV3-1 (or the pseudogene TRBV3-2) and TRBJ2-1, with TRBD2 as a possible D gene (6 bases). The CDR3 runs 15 residues. V shed 2 bases and J shed 5 bases, with 13 bases lying between them. Germline values: CDR1 LGHDT, CDR2 YNNKEL (reference sequence). The CDR3 region has the DNA TGTGCCAGCAGCCAAATGGGACTTGACAACAATGAGCAGTTCTTC. Translated: CASSQMGLDNNEQFF.

The V and J genes are TRBV19 and TRBJ1-5, with D uncertain. Germline-derived CDR1 and CDR2 are LNHDA and SQIVND (reference sequence). V lost 7 bases to trimming and J lost 3 bases, with 16 bases between them. The CDR3 consists of 15 residues. CDR3 in DNA: TGTGCCAGTACCCCTATGTACGGGGACAATCAGCCCCAGCATTTT. Residues: CASTPMYGDNQPQHF.

The chain joins TRBV11-3 to TRBJ1-4, with D unclear. Germline CDR1 reads SGHNT; CDR2 reads YENEEA. V dropped 3 bases and J dropped 10 bases, with 9 bases sitting between them. The CDR3 consists of 12 residues. CDR3 sequence (DNA): TGTGCCAGCAGCTTGGGCATTGGAAAACTGTTTTTT. Translated, it gives CASSLGIGKLFF.

A word on this clone: This specimen includes other DNA sequences encoding the same CDR3. V usage is TRBV19 and J usage is TRBJ2-2; TRBD1 matches 7 bases. The length of the CDR3 is 14 residues. The V and J ends lost 5 bases and 4 bases, in that order; junction bases with no gene match: 4. Germline CDR1 LNHDA, CDR2 SQIVND (reference sequence). CDR3 sequence reads: CASSLAGGTGELFF. In nucleotides, the CDR3 is TGTGCCAGTAGTCTGGCAGGGGGCACCGGGGAGCTGTTTTTT.

In this sample, this clone turned up once. CDR3 loop: CASSIQGSNTEAFF. In DNA, the CDR3 is TGTGCCAGCAGCATACAGGGGTCGAACACTGAAGCTTTCTTT. The chain couples TRBV7-9 to TRBJ1-1; 7 bases are a match to TRBD1. The germline V gene encodes CDR1 SEHNR and CDR2 FQNEAQ (reference sequence). The CDR3 sequence is 14 residues long. The ends lost 5 bases at V and 1 base at J; junction bases unmatched: 4. The full variable domain, with the rest looked up from reference TRBV7-9 and TRBJ1-1, is DTGVSQNPRHKITKRGQNVTFRCDPISEHNRLYWYRQTLGQGPEFLTYFQNEAQLEKSRLLSDRFSAERPKGSFSTLEIQRTEQGDSAMYLCASSIQGSNTEAFFGQGTRLTVV.

This clone turned up a few times. This chain uses TRBV10-1 with TRBJ2-3; TRBD2 matches at 16 bases. V gave up 5 bases and J gave up 3 bases; unmatched junction bases: 5. CDR3 length equals 17 residues. The germline CDR1 and CDR2 sequences are WNHNN and SYGVQD (reference sequence). As DNA, the CDR3 is TGCGCCAGCAGTCCGGGACTAGCGGGGGGGCCGACAGATACGCAGTATTTT. This encodes CASSPGLAGGPTDTQYF.

This clone was counted once. This chain links TRBV6-5 with TRBJ2-7; 7 bases match TRBD1. Germline CDR1 reads MNHEY; CDR2 reads SVGAGI. The V segment lost 6 bases and the J segment 6 bases; nucleotides outside the gene matches: 5. CDR3 size: 12 residues. The chain's CDR3 is CASSSRDSEQYF. In DNA form, the CDR3 reads TGTGCCAGCAGCTCCCGGGACAGCGAGCAGTACTTC.

V and J are TRBV28 and TRBJ2-5, with TRBD1 matching 10 bases. Looked up from germline, CDR1 is MDHEN and CDR2 is SYDVKM. V was clipped by 2 bases and J by 5 bases; unmatched bases: 8. This CDR3 comprises 16 residues. The CDR3 sequence: CASSLIPDRGYETQYF. CDR3 coding DNA: TGTGCCAGCAGTTTAATTCCGGACAGGGGGTACGAGACCCAGTACTTC.

V is TRBV29-1 and J is TRBJ2-7; the match to TRBD2 covers 13 bases. Trimming took 4 bases from V and 3 from J; bases not matched to a gene: 0. The germline V gene encodes CDR1 SQVTM and CDR2 ANQGSEA. There are 13 residues in the CDR3. The CDR3 spells CSVGLAGGYEQYF. Here the CDR3 DNA reads TGCAGCGTTGGACTAGCGGGAGGCTACGAGCAGTACTTC.

The CDR3: CASSLYTGVYTF. CDR3 DNA sequence: TGCGCCAGCAGCTTGTATACAGGTGTCTACACCTTC. The chain joins TRBV5-1 to TRBJ1-2; weak D call: TRBD1 (5 bases). Germline values: CDR1 SGHRS, CDR2 YFSETQ. This CDR3 spans 12 amino acids. V lost 1 base to trimming and J lost 10 bases, with 11 bases between them.

This chain connects TRBV11-1 to TRBJ2-5, with 9 bases matching TRBD2. The germline CDR1 and CDR2 sequences are SGHAT and FQDESV (reference sequence). The CDR3 length is 16 residues. After removal of 7 bases from V and 4 bases from J, the junction contained 13 bases not matched to a gene. The CDR3 region has the DNA TGTGCCAGCACCTCCCGAGGGCGGGAGGGTCGAGAGACCCAGTACTTC. Translated, it gives CASTSRGREGRETQYF. Supplemented by reference TRBV11-1 and TRBJ2-5, the full variable domain reads EAEVAQSPRYKITEKSQAVAFWCDPISGHATLYWYRQILGQGPELLVQFQDESVVDDSQLPKDRFSAERLKGVDSTLKIQPAELGDSAMYLCASTSRGREGRETQYFGPGTRLLVL.

DNA of the CDR3: TGCGCCAGCAGCTTGGGTGGACTAGCGGATACCACAGATACGCAGTATTTT. The encoded protein is CASSLGGLADTTDTQYF. V is TRBV5-1 and J is TRBJ2-3; 10 positions agree with TRBD2. J was trimmed by 2 bases and V by 0 bases; bases with no gene match: 6. Germline CDR1 is SGHRS and CDR2 is YFSETQ. The CDR3 loop spans 17 amino acids.

The V and J genes are TRBV5-1 and TRBJ1-1; a weak D match, TRBD1 (5 bases). V lost 4 bases and J 3 bases, leaving 19 bases between the germline ends. Germline CDR1 is SGHRS and CDR2 is YFSETQ. The length of the CDR3 is 16 residues. The CDR3 bases are TGCGCCAGCAGCCCTATCAGGGCTCAGCGATACACTGAAGCTTTCTTT. It codes for CASSPIRAQRYTEAFF.

The chain is built from TRBV5-1 and TRBJ2-1, with TRBD1 matching 7 bases. V was pared by 4 bases and J by 4 bases, with 5 bases of the junction left unmatched. The CDR3 extends over 14 amino acids. CDR1 and CDR2 (germline): SGHRS, YFSETQ. CDR3 DNA sequence: TGCGCCAGCAGCGGGGGACAGAATTACAATGAGCAGTTCTTC. It translates to CASSGGQNYNEQFF.

The J gene is TRBJ1-1, the V gene TRBV27; D uncertain. V was pared by 2 bases and J by 1 base, with 8 bases between. Germline V gives CDR1 MNHEY, CDR2 SMNVEV (reference sequence). The CDR3 totals 14 residues. The CDR3 region is CASSLRFPNTEAFF. The CDR3 region has the DNA TGTGCCAGCAGTTTACGGTTCCCGAACACTGAAGCTTTCTTT.

This clone has a single count. V gene TRBV7-2 combines with J gene TRBJ2-5, with 8 bases aligning to TRBD2. Germline V gene lookup returns CDR1 SGHTA and CDR2 FQGNSA. V dropped 3 bases and J dropped 0; count of bases not matched to a gene: 0. CDR3 size: 14 residues. The CDR3: CASSLRGDQETQYF. The CDR3 DNA reads TGTGCCAGCAGCTTGCGGGGGGACCAAGAGACCCAGTACTTC. The complete variable domain, with remaining parts taken from reference TRBV7-2 and TRBJ2-5, reads GAGVSQSPSNKVTEKGKDVELRCDPISGHTALYWYRQSLGQGLEFLIYFQGNSAPDKSGLPSDRFSAERTGGSVSTLTIQRTQQEDSAVYLCASSLRGDQETQYFGPGTRLLVL.

This clone was found once. The chain joins TRBV19 to TRBJ2-7, with 8 positions matching TRBD1. Germline assignment: CDR1 LNHDA and CDR2 SQIVND (reference sequence). V gave up 5 bases and J gave up 1 base; unmatched junction bases: 7. The CDR3 has 15 amino acids. The CDR3, as DNA: TGTGCCAGTAGTCCCCAGGGGGCTGAATCCTACGAGCAGTACTTC. As protein: CASSPQGAESYEQYF.